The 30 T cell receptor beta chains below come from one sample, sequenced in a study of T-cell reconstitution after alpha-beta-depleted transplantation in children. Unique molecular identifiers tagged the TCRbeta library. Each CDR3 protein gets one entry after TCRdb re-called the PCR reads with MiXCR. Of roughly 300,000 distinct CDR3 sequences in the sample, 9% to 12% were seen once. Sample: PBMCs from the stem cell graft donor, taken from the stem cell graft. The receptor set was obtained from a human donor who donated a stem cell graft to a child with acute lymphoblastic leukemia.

CDR3 amino acids: CASSRESGTEAFF. In nucleotides, the CDR3 is TGTGCCAGCAGCCGCGAGAGTGGCACTGAAGCTTTCTTT. The chain employs TRBV9 and TRBJ1-1; no definite D call. This CDR3 is built from 13 residues. The germline CDR1 and CDR2 sequences are SGDLS and YYNGEE. V gave up 4 bases and J gave up 4 bases, with 11 bases separating them.

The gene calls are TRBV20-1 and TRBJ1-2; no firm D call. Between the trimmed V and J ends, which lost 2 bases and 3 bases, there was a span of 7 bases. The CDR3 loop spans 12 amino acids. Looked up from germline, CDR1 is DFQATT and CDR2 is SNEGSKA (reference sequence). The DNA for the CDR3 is TGCAGTGCTAGACCCATCGACTATGGCTACACCTTC. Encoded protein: CSARPIDYGYTF.

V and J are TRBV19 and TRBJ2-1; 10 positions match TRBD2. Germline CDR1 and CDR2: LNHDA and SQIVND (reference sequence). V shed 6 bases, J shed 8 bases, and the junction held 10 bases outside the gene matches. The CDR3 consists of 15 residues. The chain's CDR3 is CASSQPAGGPHEQFF. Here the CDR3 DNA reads TGTGCCAGTAGCCAACCAGCGGGAGGGCCGCATGAGCAGTTCTTC.

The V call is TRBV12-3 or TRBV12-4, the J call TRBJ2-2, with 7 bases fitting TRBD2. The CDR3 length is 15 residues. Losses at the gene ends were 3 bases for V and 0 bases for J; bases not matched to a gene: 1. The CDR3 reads CASSLGLTNTGELFF. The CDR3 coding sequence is TGTGCCAGCAGTTTGGGACTAACGAACACCGGGGAGCTGTTTTTT.

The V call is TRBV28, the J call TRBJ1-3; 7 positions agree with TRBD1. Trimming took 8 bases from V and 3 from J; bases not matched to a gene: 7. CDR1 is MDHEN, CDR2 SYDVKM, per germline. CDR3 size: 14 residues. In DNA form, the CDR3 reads TGTGCCAGCTACCGAGGGGGCTATGGAAACACCATATATTTT. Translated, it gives CASYRGGYGNTIYF.

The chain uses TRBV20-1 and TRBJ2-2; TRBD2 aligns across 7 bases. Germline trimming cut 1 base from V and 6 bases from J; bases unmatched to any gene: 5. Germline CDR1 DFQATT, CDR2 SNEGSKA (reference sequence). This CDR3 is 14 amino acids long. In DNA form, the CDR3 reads TGCAGTGCTAGAGGCGGGAGCAGGCCCGGGGAGCTGTTTTTT. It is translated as CSARGGSRPGELFF.

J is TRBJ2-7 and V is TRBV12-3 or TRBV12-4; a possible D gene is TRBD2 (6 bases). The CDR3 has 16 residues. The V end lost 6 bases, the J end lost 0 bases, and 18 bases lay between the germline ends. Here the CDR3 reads CASSLGSSASSYEQYF. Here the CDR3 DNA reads TGTGCCAGCAGCCTAGGGTCTAGCGCGAGCTCCTACGAGCAGTACTTC.

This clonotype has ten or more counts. The CDR3 loop is CASSHLDRDGDQPQHF. CDR3 bases: TGTGCCAGCAGCCATCTCGACAGGGATGGGGATCAGCCCCAGCATTTT. This chain joins TRBV4-2 and TRBJ1-5, with 7 bases aligning to TRBD1. CDR1 LGHNA and CDR2 YNFKEQ come from the germline V gene. The CDR3 has 16 residues. After removal of 3 bases from V and 5 bases from J, the junction contained 10 bases not matched to a gene.

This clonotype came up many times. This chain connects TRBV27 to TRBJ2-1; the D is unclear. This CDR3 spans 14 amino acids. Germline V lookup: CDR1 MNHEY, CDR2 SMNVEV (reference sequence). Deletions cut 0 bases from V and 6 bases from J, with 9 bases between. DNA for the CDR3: TGTGCCAGCAGTTTATCGTGGCAGGCCAATGAGCAGTTCTTC. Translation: CASSLSWQANEQFF.

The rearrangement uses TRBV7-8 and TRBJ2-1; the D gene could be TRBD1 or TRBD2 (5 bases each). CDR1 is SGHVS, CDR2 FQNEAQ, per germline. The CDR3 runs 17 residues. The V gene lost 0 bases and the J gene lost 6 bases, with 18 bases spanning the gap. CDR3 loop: CASSLAEWEGGGNEQFF. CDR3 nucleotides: TGTGCCAGCAGCTTAGCTGAGTGGGAAGGTGGGGGCAATGAGCAGTTCTTC.

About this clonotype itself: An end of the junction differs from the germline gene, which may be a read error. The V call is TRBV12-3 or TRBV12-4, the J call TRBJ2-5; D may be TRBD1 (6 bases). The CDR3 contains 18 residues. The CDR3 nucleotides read TGTACCAGCAGTACCACCACAGGGACACTGCGATACCAAGAGACCCAGTACTTC. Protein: CTSSTTTGTLRYQETQYF.

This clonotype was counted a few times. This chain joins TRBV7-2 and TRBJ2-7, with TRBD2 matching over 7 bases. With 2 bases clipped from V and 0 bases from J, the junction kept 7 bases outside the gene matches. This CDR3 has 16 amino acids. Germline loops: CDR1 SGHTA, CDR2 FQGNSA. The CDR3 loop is CASSLSSGGSSYEQYF. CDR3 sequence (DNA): TGTGCCAGCAGCTTATCGTCCGGCGGGAGCTCCTACGAGCAGTACTTC.

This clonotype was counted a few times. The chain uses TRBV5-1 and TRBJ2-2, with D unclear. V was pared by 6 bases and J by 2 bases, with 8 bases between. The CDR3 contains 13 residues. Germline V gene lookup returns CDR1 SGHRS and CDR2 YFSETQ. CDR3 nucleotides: TGCGCCAGCAAAGACACCAACACCGGGGAGCTGTTTTTT. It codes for CASKDTNTGELFF.

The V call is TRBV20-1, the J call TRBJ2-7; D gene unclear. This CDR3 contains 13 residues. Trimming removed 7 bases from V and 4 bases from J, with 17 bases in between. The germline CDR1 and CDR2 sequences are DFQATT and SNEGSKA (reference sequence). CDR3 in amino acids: CSGNSMRGYEQYF. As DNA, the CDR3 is TGCAGTGGCAATTCCATGAGAGGATACGAGCAGTACTTC.

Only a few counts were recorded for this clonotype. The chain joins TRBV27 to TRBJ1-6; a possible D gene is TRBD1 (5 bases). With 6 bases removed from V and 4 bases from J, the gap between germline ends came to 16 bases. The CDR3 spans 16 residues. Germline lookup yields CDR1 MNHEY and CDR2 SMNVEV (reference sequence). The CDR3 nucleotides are TGTGCCAGCAGACAAGGGACCCAGCAGTATAATTCACCCCTCCACTTT. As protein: CASRQGTQQYNSPLHF.

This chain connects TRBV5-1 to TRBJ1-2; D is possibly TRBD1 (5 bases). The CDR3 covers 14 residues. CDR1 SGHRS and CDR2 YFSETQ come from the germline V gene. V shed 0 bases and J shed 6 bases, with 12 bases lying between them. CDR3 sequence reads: CASSLVRGEDGYTF. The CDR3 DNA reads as TGCGCCAGCAGCTTGGTAAGGGGAGAAGATGGCTACACCTTC. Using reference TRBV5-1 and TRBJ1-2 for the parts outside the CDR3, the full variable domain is KAGVTQTPRYLIKTRGQQVTLSCSPISGHRSVSWYQQTPGQGLQFLFEYFSETQRNKGNFPGRFSGRQFSNSRSEMNVSTLELGDSALYLCASSLVRGEDGYTFGSGTRLTVV.

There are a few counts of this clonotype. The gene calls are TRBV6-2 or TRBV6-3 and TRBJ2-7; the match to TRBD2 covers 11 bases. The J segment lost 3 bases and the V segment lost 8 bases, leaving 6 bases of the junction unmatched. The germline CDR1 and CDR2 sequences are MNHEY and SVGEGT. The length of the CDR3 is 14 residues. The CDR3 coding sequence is TGTGCCAGCGTTCCGGGACTAGCGGACTACGAGCAGTACTTC. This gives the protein CASVPGLADYEQYF.

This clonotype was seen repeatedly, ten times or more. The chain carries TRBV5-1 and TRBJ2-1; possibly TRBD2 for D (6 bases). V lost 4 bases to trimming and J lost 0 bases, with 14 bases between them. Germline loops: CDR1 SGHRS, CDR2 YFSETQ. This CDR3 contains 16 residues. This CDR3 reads CASSLRTGSSYNEQFF. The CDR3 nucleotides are TGCGCCAGCAGCCTCCGGACCGGGAGCTCCTACAATGAGCAGTTCTTC.

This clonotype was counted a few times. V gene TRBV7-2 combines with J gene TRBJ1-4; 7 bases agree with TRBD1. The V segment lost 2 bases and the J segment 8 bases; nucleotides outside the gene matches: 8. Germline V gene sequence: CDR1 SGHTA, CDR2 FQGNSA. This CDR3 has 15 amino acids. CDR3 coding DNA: TGTGCCAGCAGCTTATCGACAGGGCCTTTGGAAAAACTGTTTTTT. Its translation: CASSLSTGPLEKLFF.

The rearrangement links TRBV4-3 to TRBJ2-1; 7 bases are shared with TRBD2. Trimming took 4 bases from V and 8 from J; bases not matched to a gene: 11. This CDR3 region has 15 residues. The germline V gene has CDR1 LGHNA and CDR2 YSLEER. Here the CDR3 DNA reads TGCGCCAGCAGCCTGTTCAAGACTAGCACCCATGAGCAGTTCTTC. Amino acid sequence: CASSLFKTSTHEQFF.

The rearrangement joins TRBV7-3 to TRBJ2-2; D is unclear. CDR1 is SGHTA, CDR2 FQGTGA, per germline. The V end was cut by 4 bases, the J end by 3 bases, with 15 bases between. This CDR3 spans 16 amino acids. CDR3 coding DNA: TGTGCCAGCAGCTCCTCCGGGCCTCACTACACCGGGGAGCTGTTTTTT. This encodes CASSSSGPHYTGELFF.

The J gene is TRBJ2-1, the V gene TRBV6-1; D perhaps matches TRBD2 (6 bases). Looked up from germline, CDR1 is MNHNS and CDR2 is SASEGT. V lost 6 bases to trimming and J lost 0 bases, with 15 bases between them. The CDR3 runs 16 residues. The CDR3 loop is CASSVDGSSSYNEQFF. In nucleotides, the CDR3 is TGTGCCAGCAGCGTAGACGGGAGTAGCTCCTACAATGAGCAGTTCTTC.

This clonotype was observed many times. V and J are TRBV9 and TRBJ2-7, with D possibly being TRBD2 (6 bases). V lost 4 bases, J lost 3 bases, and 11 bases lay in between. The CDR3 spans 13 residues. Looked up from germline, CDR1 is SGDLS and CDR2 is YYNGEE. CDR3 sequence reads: CASSHAEGYEQYF. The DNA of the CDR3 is TGTGCCAGCAGCCACGCGGAGGGCTACGAGCAGTACTTC.

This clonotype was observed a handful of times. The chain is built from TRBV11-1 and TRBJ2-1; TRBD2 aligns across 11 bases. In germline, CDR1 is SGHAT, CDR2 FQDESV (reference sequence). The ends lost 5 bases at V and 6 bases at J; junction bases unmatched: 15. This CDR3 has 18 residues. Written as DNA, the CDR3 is TGTGCCAGCAGCCTACAAAGCCGCTCACTAGCGGGAGCCAATGAGCAGTTCTTC. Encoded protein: CASSLQSRSLAGANEQFF.

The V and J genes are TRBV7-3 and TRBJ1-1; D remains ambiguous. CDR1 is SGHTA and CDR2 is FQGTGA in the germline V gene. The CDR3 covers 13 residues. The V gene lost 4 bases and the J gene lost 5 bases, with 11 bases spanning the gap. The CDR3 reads CASSWDYNTEAFF. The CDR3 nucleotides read TGTGCCAGCAGCTGGGATTATAATACTGAAGCTTTCTTT.

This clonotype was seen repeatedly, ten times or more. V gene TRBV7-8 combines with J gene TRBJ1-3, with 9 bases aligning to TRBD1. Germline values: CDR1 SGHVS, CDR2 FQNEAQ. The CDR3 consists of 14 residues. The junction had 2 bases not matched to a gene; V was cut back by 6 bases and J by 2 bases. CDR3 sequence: CASRRDRAGNTIYF. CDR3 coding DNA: TGTGCCAGCAGACGGGACAGGGCTGGAAACACCATATATTTT. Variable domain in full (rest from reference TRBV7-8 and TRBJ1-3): GAGVSQSPRYKVAKRGQDVALRCDPISGHVSLFWYQQALGQGPEFLTYFQNEAQLDKSGLPSDRFFAERPEGSVSTLKIQRTQQEDSAVYLCASRRDRAGNTIYFGEGSWLTVV.

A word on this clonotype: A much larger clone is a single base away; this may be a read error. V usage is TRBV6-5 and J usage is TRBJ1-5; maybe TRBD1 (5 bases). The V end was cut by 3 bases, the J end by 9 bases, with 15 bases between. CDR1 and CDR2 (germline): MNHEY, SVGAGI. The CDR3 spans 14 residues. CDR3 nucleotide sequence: TGTGCCAGCAGTTATAGGGGAGGGGACCGGCCCCAGCATTTT. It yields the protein CASSYRGGDRPQHF.

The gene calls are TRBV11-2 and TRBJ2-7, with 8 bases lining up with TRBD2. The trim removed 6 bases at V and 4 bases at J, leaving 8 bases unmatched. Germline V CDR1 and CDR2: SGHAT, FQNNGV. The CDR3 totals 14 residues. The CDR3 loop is CASRGGGRRYEQYF. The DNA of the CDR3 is TGTGCCAGCAGGGGGGGCGGGAGGCGGTACGAGCAGTACTTC.

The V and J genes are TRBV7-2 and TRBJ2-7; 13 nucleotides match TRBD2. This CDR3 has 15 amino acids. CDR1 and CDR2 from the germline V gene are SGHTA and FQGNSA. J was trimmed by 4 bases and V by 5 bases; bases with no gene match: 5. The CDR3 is CASSELAGGRYEQYF. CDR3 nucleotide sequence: TGTGCCAGCAGCGAACTAGCGGGAGGGCGGTACGAGCAGTACTTC.

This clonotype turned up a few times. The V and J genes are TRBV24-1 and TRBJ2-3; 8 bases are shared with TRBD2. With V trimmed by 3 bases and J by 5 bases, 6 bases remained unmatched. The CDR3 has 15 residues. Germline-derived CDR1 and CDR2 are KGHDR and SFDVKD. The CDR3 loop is CATSDGTRGRDTQYF. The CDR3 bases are TGTGCCACCAGTGATGGGACTAGAGGGAGAGATACGCAGTATTTT.